Here is one T cell receptor beta chain with its context. The target antigen is unknown. These data are taken from a study of T cell responses to AZD1222 COVID-19 vaccine. Generated by immunoSEQ multiplex PCR, the TCRdb table keeps only in-frame clones and is missing some. There are some 150,000 clones in the sample; around nine tenths occur only once, and around 3.6% lies in the top ten. Study conclusions and caveats: Donors skewed white British and female; clonal diversity was possibly underestimated. Two AZD1222 administrations were followed by greater Spike-specific TCR breadth and depth. Baseline testing showed seropositivity in only six AZD1222 recipients.

The source of this sequence is an adult in good health. The sequences come from peripheral blood, collected on day 0 of AZD1222 vaccination.

CDR3 in DNA: TGTGCCAGCAGCCTCCAGGACAGGGCCGGGAATGAAGCTTTCTTT. Translated: CASSLQDRAGNEAFF. The gene calls are TRBV3-1 (or the pseudogene TRBV3-2) and TRBJ1-1; TRBD1 aligns across 8 bases. The CDR3 runs 15 residues. From germline, CDR1 is LGHDT and CDR2 YNNKEL (reference sequence). V shed 4 bases, J shed 7 bases, and the junction held 11 bases outside the gene matches.